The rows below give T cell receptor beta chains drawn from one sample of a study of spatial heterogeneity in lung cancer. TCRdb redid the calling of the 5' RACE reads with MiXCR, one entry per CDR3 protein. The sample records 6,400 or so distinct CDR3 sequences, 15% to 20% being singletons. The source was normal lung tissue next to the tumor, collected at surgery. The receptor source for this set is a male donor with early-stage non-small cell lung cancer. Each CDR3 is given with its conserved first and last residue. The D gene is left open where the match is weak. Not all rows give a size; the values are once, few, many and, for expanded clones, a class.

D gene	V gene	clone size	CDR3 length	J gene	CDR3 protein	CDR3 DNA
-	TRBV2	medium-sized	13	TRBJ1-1	CASSKDSNTEAFF	TGTGCCAGCAGTAAGGACAGCAACACTGAAGCTTTCTTT
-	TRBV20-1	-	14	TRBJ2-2	CSARYSYNTGELFF	TGCAGTGCTAGATACAGTTACAACACCGGGGAGCTGTTTTTT
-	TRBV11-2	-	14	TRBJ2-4	CASSLDLRENIQYF	TGTGCCAGCAGCTTAGATCTTAGGGAGAACATTCAGTACTTC
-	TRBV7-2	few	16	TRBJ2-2	CASSLRAGSGTGELFF	TGTGCCAGCAGCTTACGGGCGGGGTCTGGAACCGGGGAGCTGTTTTTT
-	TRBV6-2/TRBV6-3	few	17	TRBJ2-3	CASTKSSGEASTDTQYF	TGTGCCAGCACCAAAAGTAGCGGAGAAGCCAGCACAGATACGCAGTATTTT
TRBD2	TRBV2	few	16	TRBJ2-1	CASSESQAGGANEQFF	TGTGCCAGCAGTGAATCCCAAGCGGGAGGGGCCAATGAGCAGTTCTTC
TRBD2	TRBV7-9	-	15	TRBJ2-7	CASSFSAGGNSEQYF	TGTGCCAGCAGCTTCTCCGCGGGAGGTAACTCCGAGCAGTACTTC
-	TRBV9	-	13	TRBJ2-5	CASSEHDQETQYF	TGTGCCAGCAGCGAGCACGACCAAGAGACCCAGTACTTC
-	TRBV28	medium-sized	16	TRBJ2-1	CASSLRGSSSYNEQFF	TGTGCCAGCAGTTTACGGGGGTCTAGCTCCTACAATGAGCAGTTCTTC
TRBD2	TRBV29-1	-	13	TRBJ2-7	CSRRLAALICPYF	TGCAGCCGAAGACTAGCGGCACTTATTTGCCCGTACTTC
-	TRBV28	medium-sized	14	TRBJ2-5	CASSHPDREETQYF	TGTGCCAGCAGCCATCCGGACAGAGAAGAGACCCAGTACTTC
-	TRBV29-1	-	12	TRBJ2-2	CSVVLATGELFF	TGCAGCGTTGTACTGGCCACCGGGGAGCTGTTTTTT
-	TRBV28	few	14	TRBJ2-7	CASSLFGQTYEQYF	TGTGCCAGCAGTTTATTCGGACAGACCTACGAGCAGTACTTC
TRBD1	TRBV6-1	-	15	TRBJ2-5	CASKHRGRAQETQYF	TGTGCCAGCAAGCACAGGGGGCGTGCACAAGAGACCCAGTACTTC
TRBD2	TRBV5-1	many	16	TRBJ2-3	CASSLDVGGPRDTQYF	TGCGCCAGCAGCTTGGATGTGGGAGGGCCGAGAGATACGCAGTATTTT
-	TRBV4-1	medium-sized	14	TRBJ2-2	CASSRTVNTGELFF	TGCGCCAGCAGCCGGACTGTGAACACCGGGGAGCTGTTTTTT
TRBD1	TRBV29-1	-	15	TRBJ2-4	CSVERSGTGKNIQYF	TGCAGCGTTGAGAGATCCGGGACAGGGAAAAACATTCAGTACTTC
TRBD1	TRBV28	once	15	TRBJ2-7	CASSPVQGMSYEQYF	TGTGCCAGCAGTCCCGTACAGGGGATGTCCTACGAGCAGTACTTC
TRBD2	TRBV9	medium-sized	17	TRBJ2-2	CASRLPRDYANTGELFF	TGTGCCAGCCGCCTCCCTAGGGACTACGCGAACACCGGGGAGCTGTTTTTT
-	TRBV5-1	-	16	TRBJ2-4	CASSSEIRGAKNIQYF	TGCGCCAGCAGCTCTGAAATCAGGGGCGCCAAAAACATTCAGTACTTC
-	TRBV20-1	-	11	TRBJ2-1	CSAPDYNEQFF	TGCAGTGCACCTGACTACAATGAGCAGTTCTTC
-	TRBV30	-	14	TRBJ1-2	CASPREGDYYGYTF	TGTGCCTCCCCGCGCGAGGGCGATTACTATGGCTACACCTTC
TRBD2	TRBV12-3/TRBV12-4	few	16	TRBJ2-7	CASGRGSGSGFSEQYF	TGTGCCAGTGGACGAGGGAGCGGGAGCGGATTCAGCGAGCAGTACTTC
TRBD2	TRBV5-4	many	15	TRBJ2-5	CASSSGLAGQETQYF	TGTGCCAGCAGCTCGGGACTAGCGGGACAAGAGACCCAGTACTTC
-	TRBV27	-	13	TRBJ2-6	CASRGTGANVLTF	TGTGCCAGCAGGGGGACTGGGGCCAACGTCCTGACTTTC
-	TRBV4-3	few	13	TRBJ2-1	CASKDRIGNEQFF	TGCGCCAGCAAGGACCGAATTGGCAATGAGCAGTTCTTC
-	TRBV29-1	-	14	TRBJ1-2	CSVAFFSAIYGYTF	TGCAGCGTGGCCTTCTTCTCCGCAATCTATGGCTACACCTTC
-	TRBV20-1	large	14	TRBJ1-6	CSAKLQNPNSPLHF	TGCAGTGCTAAATTACAAAACCCGAATTCACCCCTCCACTTT
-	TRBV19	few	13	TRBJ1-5	CARKKWAHQPQHF	TGTGCCAGGAAAAAATGGGCCCATCAGCCCCAGCATTTT
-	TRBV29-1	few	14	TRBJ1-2	CSVEGAGNLYGYTF	TGCAGCGTTGAAGGGGCAGGGAACCTCTATGGCTACACCTTC
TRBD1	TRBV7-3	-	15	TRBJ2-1	CASSLGTGIYNEQFF	TGTGCCAGCAGCTTAGGGACAGGGATCTACAATGAGCAGTTCTTC